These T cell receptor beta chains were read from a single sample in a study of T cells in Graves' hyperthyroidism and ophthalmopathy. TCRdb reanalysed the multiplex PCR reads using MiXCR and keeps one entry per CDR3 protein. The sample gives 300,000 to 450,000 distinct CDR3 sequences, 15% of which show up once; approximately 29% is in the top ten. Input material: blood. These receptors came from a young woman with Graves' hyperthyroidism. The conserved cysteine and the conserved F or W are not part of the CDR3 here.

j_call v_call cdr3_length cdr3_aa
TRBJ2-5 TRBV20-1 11 SARGQHRETQY
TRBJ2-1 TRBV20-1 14 SALLKQGMAHNEQF
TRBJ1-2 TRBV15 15 ATSRDLGSTANYGYT
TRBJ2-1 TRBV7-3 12 ASSLTPTKGEQF
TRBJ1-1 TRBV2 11 ASVQVMNTEAF
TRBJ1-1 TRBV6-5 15 ASSYSRTGLSNTEAF
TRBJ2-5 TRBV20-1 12 SARPLIGGETQY
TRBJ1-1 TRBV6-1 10 ASSELLGLAF
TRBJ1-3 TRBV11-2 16 ASSLESVPGRGGNTIY
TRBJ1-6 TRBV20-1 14 SASEGQGDWGSPLH
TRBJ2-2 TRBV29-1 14 SVGMMTGRNTGELF
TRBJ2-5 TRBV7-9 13 ASSISLTTQETQY
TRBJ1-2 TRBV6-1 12 ASSDKTGGYGYT
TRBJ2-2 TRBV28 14 ASSDPGQGNTGELF
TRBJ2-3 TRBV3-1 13 AGSHLGTNTDTQY
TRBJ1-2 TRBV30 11 AWGAARVYGYT
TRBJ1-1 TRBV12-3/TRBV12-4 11 ASSLAGFTEAF
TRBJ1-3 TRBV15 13 ATSRDRGSGNTIY
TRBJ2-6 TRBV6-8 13 ASSYQPSGANVLT
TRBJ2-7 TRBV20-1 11 SVWVAASYEQY
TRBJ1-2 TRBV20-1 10 SAPTVNYGYT
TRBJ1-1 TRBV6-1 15 ASTYGGGKWENTEAF
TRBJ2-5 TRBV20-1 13 SARDGAVNWETQY
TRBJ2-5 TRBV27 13 ASSFGTGGRETQY
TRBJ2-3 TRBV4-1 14 ASSRSVGQGTDTQY
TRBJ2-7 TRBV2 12 ASNRERGAYEQY
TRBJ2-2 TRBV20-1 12 SARESRDVGELF
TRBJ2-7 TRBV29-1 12 SALRTDPSYEQY
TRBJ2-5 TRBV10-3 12 AISESGQQETQY
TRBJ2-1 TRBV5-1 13 ASSSGQASYNEQF
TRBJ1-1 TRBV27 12 ASRNRVGNTEAF
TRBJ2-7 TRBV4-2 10 ASSQESGEQY
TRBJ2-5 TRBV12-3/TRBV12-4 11 ASSFYGGETQY
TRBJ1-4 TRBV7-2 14 ASSLAPSTANEKLF
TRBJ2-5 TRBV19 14 ASSIFLGSSQETQY
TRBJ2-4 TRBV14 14 ASSLRSSGIRNIQY
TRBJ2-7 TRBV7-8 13 ASSPPTGRSYEQY
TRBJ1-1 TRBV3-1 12 ASSQVEGNTEAS
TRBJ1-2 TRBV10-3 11 AISELLNYGYT
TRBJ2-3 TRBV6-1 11 ASSASGTDTQY
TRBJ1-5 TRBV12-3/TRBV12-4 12 ASSLVPSNQPQH
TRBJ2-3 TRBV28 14 ASSDPAGGRTDTQY
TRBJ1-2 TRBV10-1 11 ASSESIGYGYT
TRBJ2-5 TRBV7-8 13 ASSLPTSGEETQY
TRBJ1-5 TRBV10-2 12 ASSWTGPNQPQH
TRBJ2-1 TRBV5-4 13 ASSLDTGTSNEQF
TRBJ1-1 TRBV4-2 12 ASSQIGTGTEAF
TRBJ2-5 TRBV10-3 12 AISTDRRQETQY
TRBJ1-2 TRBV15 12 ATSLDRANYGYT
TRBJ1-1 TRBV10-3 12 AISRGQLNTEAF